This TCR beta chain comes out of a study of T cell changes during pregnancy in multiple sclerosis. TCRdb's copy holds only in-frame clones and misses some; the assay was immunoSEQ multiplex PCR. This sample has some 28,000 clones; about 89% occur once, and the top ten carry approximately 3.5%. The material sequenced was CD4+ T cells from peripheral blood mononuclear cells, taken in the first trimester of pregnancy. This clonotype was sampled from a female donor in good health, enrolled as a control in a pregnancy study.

The CDR3 nucleotides read TGTGCCAGCAGCTTAGGCGACAGGGGGGTCTATGGCTACACCTTC. It encodes CASSLGDRGVYGYTF. J is TRBJ1-2 and V is TRBV7-2, with 9 bases lining up with TRBD1. Germline CDR1 SGHTA, CDR2 FQGNSA. This CDR3 is built from 15 residues. Trimming cost V 1 base and J 4 bases; bases outside gene matches: 4.